This TCR beta chain was recovered during a study of CXCR3-negative and CXCR3-positive naive CD8 T cells. Overall study findings and caveats: CXCR3-positive naive cells had TRB CDR3s that were more hydrophobic than CXCR3-negative naive cells had.

Researchers prepared the TRB cDNA libraries using 5' RACE with UMI labels. TCRdb reworked the 5' RACE reads into one entry per CDR3 protein, no DNA. The table counts about 150,000 distinct CDR3 sequences; under 0.35% lies in the top ten. Remarks on this clonotype: Its specificity is unknown.

The CDR3 totals 15 residues. From germline, CDR1 is SGHDT and CDR2 YYEEEE. This receptor was identified in a human donor in good health. Some clones in this sample may be carry-over from other donors' samples. The chain joins TRBV5-6 to TRBJ2-3. The sequenced sample consisted of naive CXCR3+ CD8+ T cells from blood. The subset here: CD45RO-CCR7+CD27+CD95- naive CD8+ T cells expressing CXCR3 (TNR3+). The CDR3 here is CASSFDRGGTDTQYF.